These T cell receptor beta chains were read from a single sample in a study of blood T cell repertoires in COVID-19. Here immunoSEQ multiplex PCR was the method, and the copy in TCRdb shows in-frame clones only, minus some. Of about 240,000 clones in the sample, roughly 80% are singletons; the top ten hold under 15%. Sample: peripheral blood. These receptors originate from an older woman with active or convalescent COVID-19. Both conserved end residues are part of each CDR3. The D gene is left open where the match is weak. Some rows have no size entry. The others give once, few or many, or a class for an expanded clone.

CDR3 protein: CASSYSLPGQGYGYTF; CDR3 DNA: TGTGCCAGCAGTTACTCACTCCCCGGACAGGGCTATGGCTACACCTTC; D gene: TRBD1; J gene: TRBJ1-2; V gene: TRBV6-5; clone size: .
CDR3 protein: CASSMGQGKMGKETQYF; CDR3 DNA: TGTGCCAGTAGTATGGGACAGGGCAAGATGGGGAAAGAGACCCAGTACTTC; D gene: TRBD1; J gene: TRBJ2-5; V gene: TRBV19; clone size: .
CDR3 protein: CASSLAGTGGPGELFF; CDR3 DNA: TGTGCCAGCAGCTTAGCCGGGACAGGGGGCCCCGGGGAGCTGTTTTTT; D gene: TRBD1; J gene: TRBJ2-2; V gene: TRBV11-2; clone size: .
CDR3 protein: CASSELAAETQYF; CDR3 DNA: TGTGCCAGCAGCGAGCTAGCGGCGGAGACCCAGTACTTC; D gene: TRBD2; J gene: TRBJ2-5; V gene: TRBV12-3/TRBV12-4; clone size: .
CDR3 protein: CASSQARTAYNEQFF; CDR3 DNA: TGCGCCAGCAGCCAAGCCAGGACAGCCTACAATGAGCAGTTCTTC; D gene: .; J gene: TRBJ2-1; V gene: TRBV4-1; clone size: .
CDR3 protein: CASSHGQGLLNTEAFF; CDR3 DNA: TGCGCCAGCAGCCACGGACAGGGCTTATTGAACACTGAAGCTTTCTTT; D gene: TRBD1; J gene: TRBJ1-1; V gene: TRBV5-1; clone size: .
CDR3 protein: CASKGGYNEQFF; CDR3 DNA: TGTGCCTCAAAGGGGGGGTACAATGAGCAGTTCTTC; D gene: .; J gene: TRBJ2-1; V gene: TRBV2; clone size: .
CDR3 protein: CASKKSGSYEQYF; CDR3 DNA: TGTGCCAGTAAAAAATCAGGATCCTACGAGCAGTACTTC; D gene: .; J gene: TRBJ2-7; V gene: TRBV27; clone size: .
CDR3 protein: CASSVGPGDTEAFF; CDR3 DNA: TGTGCCAGCAGCGTAGGGCCCGGGGACACTGAAGCTTTCTTT; D gene: .; J gene: TRBJ1-1; V gene: TRBV9; clone size: .
CDR3 protein: CASSLAGSSYNEQFF; CDR3 DNA: TGCGCCAGCAGCTTAGCGGGGAGCTCCTACAATGAGCAGTTCTTC; D gene: TRBD2; J gene: TRBJ2-1; V gene: TRBV5-1; clone size: .
CDR3 protein: CASSGQSHSNQPQHF; CDR3 DNA: TGTGCCAGCAGTGGTCAGTCCCATAGCAATCAGCCCCAGCATTTT; D gene: .; J gene: TRBJ1-5; V gene: TRBV2; clone size: .
CDR3 protein: CASSPPLSVNTEAFF; CDR3 DNA: TGTGCCAGCAGCCCCCCCCTTTCTGTGAACACTGAAGCTTTCTTT; D gene: .; J gene: TRBJ1-1; V gene: TRBV11-1; clone size: .
CDR3 protein: CASSPIAGKTDTQYF; CDR3 DNA: TGTGCCAGCAGCCCGATAGCGGGGAAAACAGATACGCAGTATTTT; D gene: TRBD2; J gene: TRBJ2-3; V gene: TRBV9; clone size: once
CDR3 protein: CASSAGRNTEAFF; CDR3 DNA: TGTGCCTCCAGCGCGGGCAGGAACACTGAAGCTTTCTTT; D gene: .; J gene: TRBJ1-1; V gene: TRBV19; clone size: .
CDR3 protein: CASSLPGTEVYGYTF; CDR3 DNA: TGTGCCAGTAGTCTCCCCGGGACAGAGGTCTATGGCTACACCTTC; D gene: TRBD1; J gene: TRBJ1-2; V gene: TRBV19; clone size: .
CDR3 protein: CASSYGRGQGPRYNEQFF; CDR3 DNA: TGTGCCAGCAGTTACGGGAGGGGACAGGGGCCCCGATACAATGAGCAGTTCTTC; D gene: TRBD1; J gene: TRBJ2-1; V gene: TRBV6-2/TRBV6-3; clone size: .
CDR3 protein: CASKFSNQPQHF; CDR3 DNA: TGTGCCAGCAAATTTAGCAATCAGCCCCAGCATTTT; D gene: .; J gene: TRBJ1-5; V gene: TRBV19; clone size: .
CDR3 protein: CASSYELNQPQHF; CDR3 DNA: TGCGCCAGCAGCTACGAACTCAATCAGCCCCAGCATTTT; D gene: .; J gene: TRBJ1-5; V gene: TRBV5-1; clone size: .
CDR3 protein: CASSFIGDATNTGELFF; CDR3 DNA: TGCGCCAGCAGCTTTATTGGAGACGCCACGAACACCGGGGAGCTGTTTTTT; D gene: .; J gene: TRBJ2-2; V gene: TRBV5-1; clone size: .
CDR3 protein: CASSRQGSLNTEAFF; CDR3 DNA: TGTGCCAGCAGCCGACAGGGTTCATTGAACACTGAAGCTTTCTTT; D gene: TRBD1; J gene: TRBJ1-1; V gene: TRBV3-1/TRBV3-2; clone size: .
CDR3 protein: CASSQGQGNQPQHF; CDR3 DNA: TGCGCCAGCAGCCAGGGGCAGGGTAATCAGCCCCAGCATTTT; D gene: .; J gene: TRBJ1-5; V gene: TRBV4-1; clone size: many
CDR3 protein: CASSPRALSPGELFF; CDR3 DNA: TGTGCCAGTAGTCCGCGGGCGTTATCACCCGGGGAGCTGTTTTTT; D gene: .; J gene: TRBJ2-2; V gene: TRBV19; clone size: .
CDR3 protein: CASSSLGGAGTDTQYF; CDR3 DNA: TGCGCCAGCAGCTCCCTTGGGGGGGCTGGCACAGATACGCAGTATTTT; D gene: .; J gene: TRBJ2-3; V gene: TRBV5-1; clone size: .
CDR3 protein: CASSQDGLAGAGYNEQFF; CDR3 DNA: TGCGCCAGCAGCCAAGATGGTTTAGCGGGGGCGGGCTACAATGAGCAGTTCTTC; D gene: TRBD2; J gene: TRBJ2-1; V gene: TRBV4-1; clone size: .